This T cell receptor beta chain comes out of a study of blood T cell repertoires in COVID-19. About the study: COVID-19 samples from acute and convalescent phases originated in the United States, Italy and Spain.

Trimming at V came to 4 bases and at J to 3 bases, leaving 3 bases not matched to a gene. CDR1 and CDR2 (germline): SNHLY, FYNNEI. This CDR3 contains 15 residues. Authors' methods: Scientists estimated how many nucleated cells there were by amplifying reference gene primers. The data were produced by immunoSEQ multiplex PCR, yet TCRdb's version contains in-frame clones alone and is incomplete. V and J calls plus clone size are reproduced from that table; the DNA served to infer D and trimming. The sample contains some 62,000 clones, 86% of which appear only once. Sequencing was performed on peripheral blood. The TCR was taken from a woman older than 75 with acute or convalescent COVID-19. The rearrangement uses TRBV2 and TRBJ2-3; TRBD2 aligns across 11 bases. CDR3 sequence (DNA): TGTGCCAGCAGTGTTACTAGCGGGAGAACAGATACGCAGTATTTT. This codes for CASSVTSGRTDTQYF.